This entry features one T cell receptor (beta chain) sequence. Antigen unknown. The treatment is: oral pan-JAK inhibitor, 5-10 mg twice daily. It was from alopecia areata patients that lesional scalp punch biopsies and peripheral blood were collected. The data derive from a study of CD8+ T cells in alopecia areata. In each case, RNA was isolated and then reverse transcribed into cDNA as the sequencing template. The assay was immunoSEQ multiplex PCR, and TCRdb's table has in-frame clones only and misses some. The table includes 150,000 to 200,000 clones, 50% to 60% detected once. The CDR3 covers 15 residues. The germline CDR1 and CDR2 sequences are SGHRS and YFSETQ. V lost 4 bases, J lost 2 bases, and 13 bases lay in between. Findings of the study overall: Many expanded lesional clones persisted during tofacitinib (in both scalp and blood).

The sequence was obtained from a human donor with alopecia areata. This rearrangement joins TRBV5-1 to TRBJ1-5; TRBD1 might be the D (6 bases). The source material was CD4+ T cells sorted from blood, sampled at week 4, from a patient treated with tofacitinib. DNA of the CDR3: TGCGCCAGCAGCCCGGACAGCGGGGGCAATCAGCCCCAGCATTTT. This codes for CASSPDSGGNQPQHF.